This entry concerns a single T cell receptor beta chain. Its antigen is still unknown. Treatment reported: roughly 11-day PBMC culture with coronavirus spike peptide pools or control peptides (ViraFEST assay). In the ViraFEST assay, peptide-pool expansion preceded TCR sequencing of expanded clonotypes. This record comes from a study of vaccination and CD4 T cells after COVID-19. Looking at the study overall: Convalescents were six males and four females, two of them Hispanic.

Notes on the study in general: Convalescent patients gained a median approximately 90% of their reactive clones only post-vaccination.

The Oncomine TCR Beta short-read assay was applied to DNA of cultured CD4+ T cells. TCRdb re-called the PCR reads through MiXCR, storing one row per CDR3 protein. The sample carries some 25,000 distinct CDR3 sequences, around half recorded once. Sequenced input: CD4+ T cells from blood, cultured in vitro. The source of this sequence is a human donor who had recovered from COVID-19.

CDR3 region: CASSLVDIPGNTIYF. The CDR3 coding sequence is TGTGCCAGCAGCTTAGTAGACATCCCTGGAAACACCATATATTTT. The chain recombines TRBV7-2 with TRBJ1-3, with no clear D. Germline CDR1 is SGHTA and CDR2 is FQGNSA. The CDR3 extends over 15 amino acids. V was pared by 1 base and J by 2 bases, with 9 bases between.